This record concerns one TCR beta chain sequence. Its specificity is unknown. The germline V gene has CDR1 SGDLS and CDR2 YYNGEE. Trimming stripped 5 bases from V and 9 bases from J, with 15 bases between. This CDR3 is built from 13 residues. This entry is derived from a study of T-cell memory formation after mild COVID-19. Broader study findings: Day 37-peaking second-wave clones had unconfirmed SARS-CoV-2 specificity.

TCRdb analysed the 5' RACE reads with MiXCR anew, one entry per CDR3 protein. The data hold about 340,000 distinct CDR3 sequences, with 10% to 15% observed a single time. The chain couples TRBV9 to TRBJ2-4; D is unresolved. The sequence was collected from a man aged 18-30 years who had mild COVID-19 (a few samples of this study predate the infection). Cell type and time point are not known. The sequenced sample consisted of PBMCs or a T cell subset sorted from them (not recorded which). The DNA of the CDR3 is TGTGCCAGCAGTCCCACGGACGAAGGCATTCAGTACTTC. Its translation: CASSPTDEGIQYF.